This T cell receptor (beta chain) was sequenced during a study of blood T cell repertoires in COVID-19. Study details: Italy, Spain and the United States were the sources of the convalescent and acute COVID-19 samples. In each case, the material was cDNA or gDNA derived from T cells, B-cell-depleted T cells, or PBMCs.

The assay was immunoSEQ multiplex PCR, and TCRdb's table has in-frame clones only and misses some. Of just under 90,000 clones in the sample, around 72% were seen once. This clone has a handful of counts. Germline CDR1 SGHRS, CDR2 YFSETQ. The CDR3 has 13 residues. The germline V and J ends were trimmed by 4 bases and 3 bases, with 11 bases remaining between them. The chain carries TRBV5-1 and TRBJ2-7; D is perhaps TRBD1 (6 bases). Sequenced: peripheral blood. The receptor comes from an elderly woman with acute or convalescent COVID-19. The CDR3 reads CASSRDIDYEQYF. The CDR3 nucleotides are TGCGCCAGCAGCCGGGACATCGACTACGAGCAGTACTTC.